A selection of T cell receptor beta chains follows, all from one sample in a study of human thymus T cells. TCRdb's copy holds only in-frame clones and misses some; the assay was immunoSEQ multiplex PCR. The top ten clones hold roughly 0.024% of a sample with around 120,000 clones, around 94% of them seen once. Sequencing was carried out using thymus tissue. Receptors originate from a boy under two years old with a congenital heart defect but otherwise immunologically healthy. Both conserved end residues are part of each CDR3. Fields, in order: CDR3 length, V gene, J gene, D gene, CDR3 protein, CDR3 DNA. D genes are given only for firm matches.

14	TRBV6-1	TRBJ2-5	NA	CASSEDFQEETQYF	TGTGCCAGCAGTGAAGATTTCCAGGAAGAGACCCAGTACTTC
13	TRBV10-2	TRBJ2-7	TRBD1	CASSRTGAYEQYF	TGCGCCAGCAGTCGGACAGGGGCCTACGAGCAGTACTTC
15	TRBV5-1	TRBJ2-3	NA	CASSLHYGPTDTQYF	TGCGCCAGCAGCTTGCATTACGGTCCCACAGATACGCAGTATTTT
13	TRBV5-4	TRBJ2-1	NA	CASSLARDNEQFF	TGTGCCAGCAGCTTGGCACGGGACAATGAGCAGTTCTTC
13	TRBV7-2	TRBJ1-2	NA	CASSLPWGNGYTF	TGTGCCAGCAGCTTACCCTGGGGAAATGGCTACACCTTC
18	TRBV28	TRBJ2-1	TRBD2	CASSESGGLGLSYNEQFF	TGTGCCAGCAGTGAGAGCGGGGGGTTAGGATTATCCTACAATGAGCAGTTCTTC
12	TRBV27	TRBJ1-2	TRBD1	CASQGTGVGYTF	TGTGCCAGTCAGGGGACAGGGGTAGGCTACACCTTC
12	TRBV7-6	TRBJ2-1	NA	CASSSYNNEQFF	TGTGCCAGCAGCTCTTATAACAATGAGCAGTTCTTC
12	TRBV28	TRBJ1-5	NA	CASSRDNQPQHF	TGTGCCAGCAGCAGAGACAATCAGCCCCAGCATTTT
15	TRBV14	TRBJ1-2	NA	CASSQGTGGRNGYTF	TGTGCCAGCAGCCAAGGGACGGGAGGTAGAAATGGCTACACCTTC
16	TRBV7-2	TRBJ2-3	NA	CASSFWPLVSTDTQYF	TGTGCCAGCAGCTTCTGGCCCCTGGTCTCGACAGATACGCAGTATTTT
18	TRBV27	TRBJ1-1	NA	CASSLSGAGSEGNTEAFF	TGTGCCAGCAGTTTATCGGGGGCAGGGAGTGAGGGGAACACTGAAGCTTTCTTT
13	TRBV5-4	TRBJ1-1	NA	CASSLSGEAEAFF	TGTGCCAGCAGCTTGTCGGGGGAGGCTGAAGCTTTCTTT
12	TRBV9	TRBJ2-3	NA	CASSVWASSQYF	TGTGCCAGCAGCGTATGGGCCTCCTCACAGTATTTT
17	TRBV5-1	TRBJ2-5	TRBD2	CASSFDRLAGSQETQYF	TGCGCCAGCAGCTTTGACCGCCTAGCGGGGTCCCAAGAGACCCAGTACTTC
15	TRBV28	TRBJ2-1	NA	CASIPLGFSYNEQFF	TGTGCCAGCATTCCCTTGGGGTTTAGCTACAATGAGCAGTTCTTC
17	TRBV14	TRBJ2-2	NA	CASSQDLTGEDTGELFF	TGTGCCAGCAGCCAAGACCTAACAGGGGAGGACACCGGGGAGCTGTTTTTT
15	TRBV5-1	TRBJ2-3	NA	CASSSGGRKTDTQYF	TGCGCCAGCAGCTCGGGGGGCCGAAAGACAGATACGCAGTATTTT
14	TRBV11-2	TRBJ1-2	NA	CASSSLQVHYGYTF	TGTGCCAGCAGCTCCCTCCAGGTACACTATGGCTACACCTTC
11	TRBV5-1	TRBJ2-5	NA	CASSFGETQYF	TGCGCCAGCAGCTTTGGAGAGACCCAGTACTTC
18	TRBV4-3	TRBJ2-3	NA	CASSQDLRLGPPRDTQYF	TGCGCCAGCAGCCAAGATCTTAGGCTAGGGCCTCCCCGGGATACGCAGTATTTT
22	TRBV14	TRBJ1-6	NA	CASSQAPGETGPLSSYNSPLHF	TGTGCCAGCAGCCAAGCACCTGGGGAGACAGGCCCCCTCAGCTCCTATAATTCACCCCTCCACTTT
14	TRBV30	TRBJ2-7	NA	CAFPGRGETYEQYF	TGTGCCTTCCCCGGCAGGGGGGAAACCTACGAGCAGTACTTC